The T cell receptor (beta chain) described here comes from a study of shared clonotypes between healthy human individuals. Germline CDR1 is SGHAT and CDR2 is FQDESV (reference sequence). The CDR3 has 16 residues. Trimming left V 3 bases short and J 0 bases short, with 9 bases between. TCRdb's table, derived via immunoSEQ multiplex PCR, lists solely in-frame clones and lacks some. Of approximately 500,000 clones in the sample, 90% to 97% were seen once. The sequence was obtained from a young woman in good health. V is TRBV11-1 and J is TRBJ2-6; D gene ambiguous. Sequenced sample: naive CD4+ T cells sorted from blood. Subset specified: CD45RA+ positively selected. Written as DNA, the CDR3 is TGTGCCAGCAGCTTGGCGTCCAACTCTGGGGCCAACGTCCTGACTTTC. Amino acids: CASSLASNSGANVLTF. The full variable domain, with the rest looked up from reference TRBV11-1 and TRBJ2-6, is EAEVAQSPRYKITEKSQAVAFWCDPISGHATLYWYRQILGQGPELLVQFQDESVVDDSQLPKDRFSAERLKGVDSTLKIQPAELGDSAMYLCASSLASNSGANVLTFGAGSRLTVL.